This T cell receptor (beta chain) emerged from a study of shared clonotypes between healthy human individuals (dated by TCRdb to the early 2020s). Describing the broader study: Three men and two women, aged 18 to 49 years, made up the cohort. Libraries were prepared and TCR repertoires were sequenced by different laboratories using diverse techniques, in order to increase sequencing depth and limit assay-specific biases. For each donor, three plates each were used for CD4 naive and CD4 memory, two plates were used for CD8 naive, and one plate was used for CD8 memory. Between about 0.8 and 9.5 billion PBMCs per donor were obtained by leukapheresis. The study deeply sequenced blood TCR repertoires of 5 or 6 healthy adults to estimate repertoire size and the extent of clonotype sharing between individuals.

Using the deep immunoSEQ assay, TCR CDR3 regions were amplified from genomic DNA by multiplex PCR. Extracted genomic DNA from each cell subset was spread evenly across all wells of several immunoSEQ 96-well plates, with each plate serving as a replicate. For sorted subsets, each replicate PCR was loaded with roughly 200 ng genomic DNA, equivalent to 25,000 to 35,000 T cell genomes. Purified libraries were measured with a Qubit 3.0 fluorometer, size-checked on a Bioanalyzer 2100, and measured again with the KAPA Library Quantification kit. Every immunoSEQ 96-well plate was sequenced on a separate single-read 150-cycle Illumina NextSeq 550 flow cell. Under the source paper's analysis protocol: Because the immunoSEQ output included only junctional sequences and no quality scores, the filtering could not be the same as the filtering used for full-length reads. Sequences were annotated with PyIR, a Python wrapper for IgBLAST v1.9, using IMGT germline references to assign V/J genes and CDR3. Reads with weak V/J assignments (E-value above 1e-6), missing CDR3, stop codons, out-of-frame junctions, or ambiguous translated residues were removed. V3J clonotypes were defined as sequences sharing an identical inferred V gene, J gene, and CDR3 amino acid sequence. To compute the percentage overlap between repertoires, the number of shared unique clonotypes was divided by the size of the smaller repertoire. Three approaches were used to assess repertoire richness: RTK rarefaction, the Chao1 estimator, and Recon v2.1 estimates of unobserved clonotypes. For all TCRbeta clonotypes obtained by the gDNA method from several donors, generation probabilities were computed with OLGA. TCRdb took this table from immuneACCESS and kept in-frame rearrangements with V and J called. Such tables lack part of the clones; where checked against another copy, unresolved V genes explain under half of the gap, and the rest is unexplained. Clone size and V and J calls were adopted from that table, with D and trimming inferred from the DNA. The sample table lists roughly 2.1 million clones, roughly 91% of them with a count of one. The biggest ten clones account for roughly 1.8% of the sample.

Paper-wide results and their limitations: Based on pairwise subsampling, the degree of clonotype sharing among donors was expected to be affected by sequencing depth. Sampling was restricted to blood, and TCR repertoires in tissue are likely to differ from TCR repertoires in blood. Incomplete sequencing was indicated by rarefaction of sorted-subset datasets, despite the large sequencing depth. The small number of donors limited the genetic and exposure-history diversity represented. When a handful of donors were compared, the shared fraction of clonotypes was about 5% for naive CD4, more than 3% for naive CD8, about 2.5% for memory CD4, and 0.4% for memory CD8. Higher generation probabilities were observed for clonotypes shared by all four sorted-subset donors than for non-shared clonotypes. Naive subsets generally had larger estimated clonotype richness than memory subsets.

CDR1 SGHKS and CDR2 YYEKEE are derived from the germline V gene (reference sequence). From its cysteine to its phenylalanine, the CDR3 spans 17 amino acids. Just CDR3 DNA is preserved here, 51 bases in frame from base 1. The V end loses 4 bases and the J end loses 5 bases, and a stretch of 21 bases separates them. CD8 naive samples were CD45RO-negative cells positively selected for CCR7, giving a CD45RA+CCR7+ population that excluded TemRA cells. The donors were healthy, HIV-negative adults with no recently reported acute infections or vaccinations. Every donor was a Caucasian adult residing in Nashville, Tennessee, USA. Blood was obtained by leukapheresis, after which PBMCs were separated by Ficoll-Histopaque density gradient centrifugation and cryopreserved in liquid nitrogen vapor phase. Analytical flow cytometry was used to check the purity and quantity of every magnetically sorted T cell population. Genomic DNA was isolated from each sorted fraction and quantified by UV absorbance on a Nanodrop 2000c.

This clone was found once. Its antigen is currently not known. Base qualities are not at hand, and no much larger clone is one base apart. The chain employs TRBV5-5 and TRBJ1-4; confidence is insufficient to name the D gene. Specimen: naive CD8+ T cells from PBMCs. The sample's cell subset or site label, decoded: CD45RA+CCR7+. The TCR comes from a man younger than 35 in good health. Some clones in this sample may be carry-over from other donors' samples. CDR3 sequence: CASSQHGYETLNEKLFF. The DNA is TGTGCCAGCAGCCAGCACGGATACGAGACTTTGAATGAAAAACTGTTTTTT. The variable domain in full, with residues beyond the CDR3 obtained from the reference TRBV5-5 and TRBJ1-4 genes, is DAGVTQSPTHLIKTRGQQVTLRCSPISGHKSVSWYQQVLGQGPQFIFQYYEKEERGRGNFPDRFSARQFPNYSSELNVNALLLGDSALYLCASSQHGYETLNEKLFFGSGTQLSVL.